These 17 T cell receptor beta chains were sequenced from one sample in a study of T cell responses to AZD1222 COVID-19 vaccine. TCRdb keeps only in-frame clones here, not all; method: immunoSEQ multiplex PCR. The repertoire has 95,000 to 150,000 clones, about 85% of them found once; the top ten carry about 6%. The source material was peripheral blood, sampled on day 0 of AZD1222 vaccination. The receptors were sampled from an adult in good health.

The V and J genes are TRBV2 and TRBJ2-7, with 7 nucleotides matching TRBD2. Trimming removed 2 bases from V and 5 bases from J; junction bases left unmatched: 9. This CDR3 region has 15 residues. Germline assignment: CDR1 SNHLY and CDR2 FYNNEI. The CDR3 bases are TGTGCCAGCAGTGAAAGCAGCGGGGCGGCCGACGAGCAGTACTTC. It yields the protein CASSESSGAADEQYF.

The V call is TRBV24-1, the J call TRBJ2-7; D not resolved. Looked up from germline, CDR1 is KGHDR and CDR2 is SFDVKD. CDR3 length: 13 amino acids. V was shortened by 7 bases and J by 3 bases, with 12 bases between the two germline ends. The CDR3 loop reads CATSSGQSYEQYF. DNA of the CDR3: TGTGCCACCAGCTCGGGCCAGAGCTACGAGCAGTACTTC.

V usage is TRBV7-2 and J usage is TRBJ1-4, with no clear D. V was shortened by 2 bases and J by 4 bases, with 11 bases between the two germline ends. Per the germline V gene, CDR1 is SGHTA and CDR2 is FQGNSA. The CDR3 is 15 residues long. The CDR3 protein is CASSLMRRSNEKLFF. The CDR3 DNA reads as TGTGCCAGCAGCTTAATGCGTCGGAGTAATGAAAAACTGTTTTTT.

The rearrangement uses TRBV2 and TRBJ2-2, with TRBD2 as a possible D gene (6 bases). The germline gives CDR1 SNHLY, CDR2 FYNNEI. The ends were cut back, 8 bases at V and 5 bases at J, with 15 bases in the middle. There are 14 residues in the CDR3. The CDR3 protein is CASASEGRTGELFF. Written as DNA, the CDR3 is TGTGCCAGCGCGTCGGAGGGAAGGACCGGGGAGCTGTTTTTT.

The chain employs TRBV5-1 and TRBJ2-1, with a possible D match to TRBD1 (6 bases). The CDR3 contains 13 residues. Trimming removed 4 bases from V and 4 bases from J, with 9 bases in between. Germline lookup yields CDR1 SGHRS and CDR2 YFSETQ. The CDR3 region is CASSPDSYNEQFF. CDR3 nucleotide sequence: TGCGCCAGCAGCCCGGACAGTTACAATGAGCAGTTCTTC.

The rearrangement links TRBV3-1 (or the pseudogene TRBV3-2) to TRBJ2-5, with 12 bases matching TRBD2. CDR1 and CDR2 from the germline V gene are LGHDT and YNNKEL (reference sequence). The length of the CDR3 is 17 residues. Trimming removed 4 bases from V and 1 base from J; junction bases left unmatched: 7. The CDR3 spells CASSLGLAGSAQETQYF. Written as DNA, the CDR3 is TGTGCCAGCAGCCTAGGACTAGCGGGGAGCGCCCAAGAGACCCAGTACTTC.

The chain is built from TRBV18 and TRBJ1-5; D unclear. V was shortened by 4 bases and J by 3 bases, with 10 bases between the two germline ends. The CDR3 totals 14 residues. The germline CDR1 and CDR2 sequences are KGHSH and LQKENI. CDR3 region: CASSRGNFNQPQHF. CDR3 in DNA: TGTGCCAGCTCACGGGGTAATTTCAATCAGCCCCAGCATTTT.

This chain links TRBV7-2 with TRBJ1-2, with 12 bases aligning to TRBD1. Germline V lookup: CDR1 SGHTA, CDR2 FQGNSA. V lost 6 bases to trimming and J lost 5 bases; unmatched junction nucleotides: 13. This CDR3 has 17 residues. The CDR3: CASSPGTGGRSGYGYTF. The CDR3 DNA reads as TGTGCCAGCAGTCCCGGGACAGGGGGCAGGTCGGGTTATGGCTACACCTTC.

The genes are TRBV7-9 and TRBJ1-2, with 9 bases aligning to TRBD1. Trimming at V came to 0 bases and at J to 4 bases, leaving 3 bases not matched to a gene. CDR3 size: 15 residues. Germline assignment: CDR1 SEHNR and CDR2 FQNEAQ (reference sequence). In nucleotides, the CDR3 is TGTGCCAGCAGCTTAGCAGGGACAGGGTTCTATGGCTACACCTTC. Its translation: CASSLAGTGFYGYTF.

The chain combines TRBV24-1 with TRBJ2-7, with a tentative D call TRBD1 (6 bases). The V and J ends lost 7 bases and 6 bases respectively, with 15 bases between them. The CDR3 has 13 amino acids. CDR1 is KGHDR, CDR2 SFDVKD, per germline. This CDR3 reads CATSGRGSGEQYF. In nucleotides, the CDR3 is TGTGCCACCAGCGGCAGGGGTTCGGGCGAGCAGTACTTC.

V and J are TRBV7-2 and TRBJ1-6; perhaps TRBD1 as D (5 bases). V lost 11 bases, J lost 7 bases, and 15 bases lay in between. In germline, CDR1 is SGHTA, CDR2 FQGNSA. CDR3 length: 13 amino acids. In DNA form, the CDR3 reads TGTGCCGGGGGAGGAGGGCTGAATTCACCCCTCCACTTT. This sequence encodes CAGGGGLNSPLHF. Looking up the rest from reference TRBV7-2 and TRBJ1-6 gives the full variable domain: GAGVSQSPSNKVTEKGKDVELRCDPISGHTALYWYRQSLGQGLEFLIYFQGNSAPDKSGLPSDRFSAERTGGSVSTLTIQRTQQEDSAVYLCAGGGGLNSPLHFGNGTRLTVT.

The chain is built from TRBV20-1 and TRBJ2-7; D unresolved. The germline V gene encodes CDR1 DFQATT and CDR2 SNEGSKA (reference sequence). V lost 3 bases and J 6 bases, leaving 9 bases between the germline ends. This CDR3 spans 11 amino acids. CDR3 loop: CSARSGLEQYF. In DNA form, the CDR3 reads TGCAGTGCTAGGTCCGGTCTCGAGCAGTACTTC.

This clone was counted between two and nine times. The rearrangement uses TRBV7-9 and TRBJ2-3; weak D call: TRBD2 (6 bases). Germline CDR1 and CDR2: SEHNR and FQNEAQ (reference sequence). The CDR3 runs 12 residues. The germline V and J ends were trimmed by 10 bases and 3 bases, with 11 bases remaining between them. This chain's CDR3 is CATRGGTDTQYF. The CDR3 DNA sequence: TGTGCCACCCGTGGAGGGACAGATACGCAGTATTTT.

CDR3 loop: CASSQDSGPIDEQYF. Written as DNA, the CDR3 is TGCGCCAGCAGCCAAGACTCCGGGCCAATCGACGAGCAGTACTTC. The V call is TRBV4-3, the J call TRBJ2-7; no reliable D call. CDR1 and CDR2 (germline): LGHNA, YSLEER. CDR3 length equals 15 residues. V lost 0 bases to trimming and J lost 5 bases, with 14 bases between them.

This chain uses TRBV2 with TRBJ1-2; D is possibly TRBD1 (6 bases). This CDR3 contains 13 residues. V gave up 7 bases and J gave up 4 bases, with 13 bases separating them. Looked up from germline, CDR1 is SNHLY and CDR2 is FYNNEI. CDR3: CASTIPGAYGYTF. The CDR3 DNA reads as TGTGCCAGCACTATCCCAGGGGCCTATGGCTACACCTTC.

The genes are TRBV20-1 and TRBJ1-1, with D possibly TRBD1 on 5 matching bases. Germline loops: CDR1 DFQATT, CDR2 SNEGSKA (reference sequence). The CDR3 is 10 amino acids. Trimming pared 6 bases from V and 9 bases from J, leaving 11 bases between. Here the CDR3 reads CSALLGQAFF. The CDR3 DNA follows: TGCAGTGCCCTGCTGGGGCAAGCTTTCTTT.

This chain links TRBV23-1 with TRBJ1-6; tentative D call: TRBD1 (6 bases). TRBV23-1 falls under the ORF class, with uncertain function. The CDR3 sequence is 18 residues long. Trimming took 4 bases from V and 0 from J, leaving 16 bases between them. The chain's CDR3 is CASSRALGGASYNSPLHF. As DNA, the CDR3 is TGCGCCAGCAGTCGCGCCCTTGGGGGCGCCTCCTATAATTCACCCCTCCACTTT.